This paragraph reports one TCR beta chain. Trimming removed 6 bases from V and 1 base from J, with 20 bases in between. Germline lookup yields CDR1 MNHEY and CDR2 SVGAGI. CDR3 length equals 17 residues. The data originate from a study of T cells after yellow fever vaccination. UMIs and a universal primer site were added when TCR cDNA was made by 5'RACE template switching. TCRdb re-called the 5' RACE reads through MiXCR, storing one row per CDR3 protein. Here the sample spans hundreds of thousands of distinct CDR3 sequences, 15% to 20% being singletons. This chain links TRBV6-5 with TRBJ2-3; tentative D call: TRBD2 (6 bases). Specimen: PBMCs, collected before the yellow fever booster vaccination. The receptor's source is a man between 18 and 29 years old who received the YFV17D yellow fever vaccine. CDR3 loop: CASSLEAAGQGTDTQYF. The DNA for the CDR3 is TGTGCCAGCAGCCTCGAGGCGGCGGGGCAGGGCACAGATACGCAGTATTTT.